This T cell receptor beta chain was recovered during a study of T cell responses to AZD1222 COVID-19 vaccine. Repertoires were generated with immunoSEQ multiplex PCR, while TCRdb's copy carries only in-frame clones and drops some. The table includes over 150,000 clones, approximately 90% detected once. Study conclusions and caveats: Increased Spike-specific TCR breadth and depth were observed after two AZD1222 doses. At study baseline, merely about 6 AZD1222 recipients were seropositive. Most donors were white British and more were female, and clonal diversity was possibly underestimated. Nearly half of spike-specific TCRs reportedly target variant regions that are unmutated in the B.1.351 and B.1.1.7 variants.

Germline assignment: CDR1 SEHNR and CDR2 FQNEAQ (reference sequence). CDR3 length: 12 residues. With 6 bases removed from V and 3 bases from J, the gap between germline ends came to 7 bases. In this sample, this clone turned up once. Its antigen remains unknown. The sample consisted of peripheral blood, taken on day 0 of AZD1222 vaccination. The V call is TRBV7-9, the J call TRBJ2-3, with D uncertain. The TCR sequence derives from an adult in good health. The DNA of the CDR3 is TGTGCCAGCAGTTATCAGACAGATACGCAGTATTTT. Translated: CASSYQTDTQYF.